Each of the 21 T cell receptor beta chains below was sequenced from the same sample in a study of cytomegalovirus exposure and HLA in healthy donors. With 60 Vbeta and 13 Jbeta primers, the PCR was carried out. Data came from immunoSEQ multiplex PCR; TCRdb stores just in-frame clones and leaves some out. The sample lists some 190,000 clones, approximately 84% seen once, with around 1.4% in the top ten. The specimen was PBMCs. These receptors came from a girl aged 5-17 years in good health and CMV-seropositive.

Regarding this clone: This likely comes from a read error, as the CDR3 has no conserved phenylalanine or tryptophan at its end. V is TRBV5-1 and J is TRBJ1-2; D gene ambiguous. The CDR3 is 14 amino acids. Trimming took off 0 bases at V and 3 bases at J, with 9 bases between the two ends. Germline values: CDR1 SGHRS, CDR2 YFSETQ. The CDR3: CASSLEPGYYGYTL. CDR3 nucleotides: TGCGCCAGCAGCTTGGAACCCGGTTACTATGGCTACACCCTC.

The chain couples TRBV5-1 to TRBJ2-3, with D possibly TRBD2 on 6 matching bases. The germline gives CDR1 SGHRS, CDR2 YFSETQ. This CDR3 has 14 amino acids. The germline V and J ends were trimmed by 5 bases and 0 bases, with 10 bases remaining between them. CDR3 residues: CASRVGTSTDTQYF. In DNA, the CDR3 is TGCGCCAGCAGGGTCGGGACTAGCACAGATACGCAGTATTTT.

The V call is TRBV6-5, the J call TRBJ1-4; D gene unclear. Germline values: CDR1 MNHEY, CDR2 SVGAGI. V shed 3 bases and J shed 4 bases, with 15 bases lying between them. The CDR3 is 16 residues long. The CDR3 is CASSYQRRENNEKLFF. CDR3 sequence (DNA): TGTGCCAGCAGTTATCAACGGCGGGAGAATAATGAAAAACTGTTTTTT.

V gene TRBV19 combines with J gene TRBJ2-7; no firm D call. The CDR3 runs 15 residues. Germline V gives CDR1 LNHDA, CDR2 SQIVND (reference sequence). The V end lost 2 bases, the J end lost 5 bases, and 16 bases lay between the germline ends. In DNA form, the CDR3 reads TGTGCCAGTAGTATATTGGGTACGCCTAGAAACGAGCAGTACTTC. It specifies CASSILGTPRNEQYF.

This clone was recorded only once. The DNA of the CDR3 is TGTGCCTGGAGTGTACGACAGAATGAAAAACTGTTTTTT. As protein: CAWSVRQNEKLFF. V and J are TRBV30 and TRBJ1-4, with D possibly being TRBD1 (5 bases). Germline-derived CDR1 and CDR2 are GTSNPN and SVGIG (reference sequence). Trimming removed 0 bases at V and 5 bases at J, with 7 bases between. This CDR3 contains 13 residues.

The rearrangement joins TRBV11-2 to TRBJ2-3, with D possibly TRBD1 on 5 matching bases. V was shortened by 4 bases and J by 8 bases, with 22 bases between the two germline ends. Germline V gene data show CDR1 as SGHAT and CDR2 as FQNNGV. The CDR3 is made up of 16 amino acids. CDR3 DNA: TGTGCCAGCAGCTCTGCTGGGGCTCCTCCCACGGGTACGCAGTATTTT. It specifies CASSSAGAPPTGTQYF.

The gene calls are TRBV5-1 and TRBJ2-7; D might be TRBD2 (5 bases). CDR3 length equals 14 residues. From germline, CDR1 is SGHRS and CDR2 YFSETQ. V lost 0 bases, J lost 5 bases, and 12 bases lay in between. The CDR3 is CASSLVASFDEQYF. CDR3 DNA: TGCGCCAGCAGCTTGGTCGCTAGCTTTGACGAGCAGTACTTC.

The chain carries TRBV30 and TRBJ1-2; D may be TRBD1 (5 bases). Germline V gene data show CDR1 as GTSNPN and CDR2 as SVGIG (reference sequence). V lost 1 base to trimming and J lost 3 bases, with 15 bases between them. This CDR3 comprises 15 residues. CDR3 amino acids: CAWSGPTGGDYGYTF. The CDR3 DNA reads TGTGCCTGGAGTGGCCCAACAGGAGGGGACTATGGCTACACCTTC.

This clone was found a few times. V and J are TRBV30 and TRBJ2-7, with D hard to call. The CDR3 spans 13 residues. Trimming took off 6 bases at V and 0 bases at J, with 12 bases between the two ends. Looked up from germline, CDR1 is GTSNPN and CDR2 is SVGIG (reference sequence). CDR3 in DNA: TGTGCCTGCCGTAGCCCGGGCTCCTACGAGCAGTACTTC. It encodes CACRSPGSYEQYF.

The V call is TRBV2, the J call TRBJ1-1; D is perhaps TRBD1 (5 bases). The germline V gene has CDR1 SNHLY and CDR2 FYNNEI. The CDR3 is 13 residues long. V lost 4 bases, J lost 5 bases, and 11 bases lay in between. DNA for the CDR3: TGTGCCAGCAGTGGGGACTGGGGAACTGAAGCTTTCTTT. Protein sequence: CASSGDWGTEAFF. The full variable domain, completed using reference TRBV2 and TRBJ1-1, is EPEVTQTPSHQVTQMGQEVILRCVPISNHLYFYWYRQILGQKVEFLVSFYNNEISEKSEIFDDQFSVERPDGSNFTLKIRSTKLEDSAMYFCASSGDWGTEAFFGQGTRLTVV.

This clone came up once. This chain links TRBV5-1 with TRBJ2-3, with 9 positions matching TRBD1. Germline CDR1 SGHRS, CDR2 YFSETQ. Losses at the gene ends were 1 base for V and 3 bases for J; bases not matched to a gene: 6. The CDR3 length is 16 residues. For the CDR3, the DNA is TGCGCCAGCAGCTTGCCGGGGACAGGGAGGACAGATACGCAGTATTTT. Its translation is CASSLPGTGRTDTQYF.

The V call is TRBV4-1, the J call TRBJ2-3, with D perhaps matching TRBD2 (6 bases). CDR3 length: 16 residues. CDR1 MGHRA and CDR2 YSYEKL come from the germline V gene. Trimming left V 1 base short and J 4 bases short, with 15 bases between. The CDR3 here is CASSQGGLSSADTQYF. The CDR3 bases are TGCGCCAGCAGCCAAGGTGGACTAAGCAGCGCAGATACGCAGTATTTT.

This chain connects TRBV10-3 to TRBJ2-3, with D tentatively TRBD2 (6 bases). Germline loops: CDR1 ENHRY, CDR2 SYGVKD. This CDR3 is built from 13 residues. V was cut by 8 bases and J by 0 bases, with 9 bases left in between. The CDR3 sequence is CAIGLKSTDTQYF. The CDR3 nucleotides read TGTGCCATCGGACTAAAAAGCACAGATACGCAGTATTTT.

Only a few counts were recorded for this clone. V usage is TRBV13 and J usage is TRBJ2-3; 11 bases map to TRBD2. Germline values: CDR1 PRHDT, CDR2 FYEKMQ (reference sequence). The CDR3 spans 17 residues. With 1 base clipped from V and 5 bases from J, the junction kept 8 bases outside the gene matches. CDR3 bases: TGTGCCAGCAGCTTAGCCCCATCTAGCGGGAGGTTAGATACGCAGTATTTT. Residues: CASSLAPSSGRLDTQYF.

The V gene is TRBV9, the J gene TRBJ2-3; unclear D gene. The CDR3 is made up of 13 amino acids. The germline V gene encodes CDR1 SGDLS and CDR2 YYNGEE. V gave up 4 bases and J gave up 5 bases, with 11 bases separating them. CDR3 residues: CASSPVPGDTQYF. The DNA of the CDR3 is TGTGCCAGCAGCCCGGTCCCCGGAGATACGCAGTATTTT.

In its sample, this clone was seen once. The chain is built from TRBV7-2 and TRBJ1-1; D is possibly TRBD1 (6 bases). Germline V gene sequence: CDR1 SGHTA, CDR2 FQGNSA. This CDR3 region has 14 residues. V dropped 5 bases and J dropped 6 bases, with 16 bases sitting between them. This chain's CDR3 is CASSERTATSEAFF. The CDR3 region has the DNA TGTGCCAGCAGCGAAAGGACAGCGACCTCTGAAGCTTTCTTT.

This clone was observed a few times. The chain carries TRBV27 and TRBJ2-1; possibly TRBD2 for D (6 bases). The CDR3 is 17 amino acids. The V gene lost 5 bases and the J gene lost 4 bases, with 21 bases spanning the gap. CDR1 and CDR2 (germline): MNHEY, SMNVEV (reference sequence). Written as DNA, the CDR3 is TGTGCCAGCAGTCCACCCCGGACTGCGGGGATTTACAATGAGCAGTTCTTC. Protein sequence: CASSPPRTAGIYNEQFF.

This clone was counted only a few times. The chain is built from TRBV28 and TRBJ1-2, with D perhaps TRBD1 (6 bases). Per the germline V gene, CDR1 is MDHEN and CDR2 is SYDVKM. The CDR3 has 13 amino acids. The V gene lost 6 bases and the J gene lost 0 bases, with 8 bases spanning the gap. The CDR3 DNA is TGTGCCAGCAGACAGGGCCCTAACTATGGCTACACCTTC. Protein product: CASRQGPNYGYTF.

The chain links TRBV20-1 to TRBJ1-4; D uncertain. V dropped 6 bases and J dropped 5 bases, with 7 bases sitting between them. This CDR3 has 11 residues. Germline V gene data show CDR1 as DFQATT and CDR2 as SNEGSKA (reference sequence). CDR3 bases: TGCAGTGCCAACAACAATGAAAAACTGTTTTTT. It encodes CSANNNEKLFF.

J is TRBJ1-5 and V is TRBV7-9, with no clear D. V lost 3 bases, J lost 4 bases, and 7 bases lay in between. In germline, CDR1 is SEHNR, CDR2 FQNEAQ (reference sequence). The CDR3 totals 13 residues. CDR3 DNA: TGTGCCAGCAGCTTCAACTCGAATCAGCCCCAGCATTTT. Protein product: CASSFNSNQPQHF.

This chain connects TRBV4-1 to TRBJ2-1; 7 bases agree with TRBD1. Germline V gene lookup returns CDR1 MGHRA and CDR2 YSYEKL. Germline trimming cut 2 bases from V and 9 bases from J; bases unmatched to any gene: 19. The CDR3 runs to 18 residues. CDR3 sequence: CASSQRPQGDHRLGEQFF. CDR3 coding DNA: TGCGCCAGCAGCCAACGCCCTCAGGGGGATCACCGTCTGGGTGAGCAGTTCTTC.